Reported below is one T cell receptor (beta chain). TCRdb's copy holds only in-frame clones and misses some; the assay was immunoSEQ multiplex PCR. The table includes 950,000 to 1,300,000 clones, around 76% detected once. This record comes from a study of shared clonotypes between healthy human individuals. CDR1 is SGHTA and CDR2 is FQGNSA in the germline V gene. V was trimmed by 4 bases and J by 1 base, leaving 18 bases between them. The CDR3 length is 17 residues. This receptor was identified in a man between 18 and 35 years old in good health. The sequenced material came from memory CD4+ T cells sorted from blood. Subset denoted: CD45RA-negative fraction. The genes are TRBV7-2 and TRBJ2-3, with D perhaps assigned TRBD1 or TRBD2 (7 bases each). CDR3 in DNA: TGTGCCAGCAGCTCCCTAAGGGGGGGGACAGGCACAGATACGCAGTATTTT. Protein sequence: CASSSLRGGTGTDTQYF.